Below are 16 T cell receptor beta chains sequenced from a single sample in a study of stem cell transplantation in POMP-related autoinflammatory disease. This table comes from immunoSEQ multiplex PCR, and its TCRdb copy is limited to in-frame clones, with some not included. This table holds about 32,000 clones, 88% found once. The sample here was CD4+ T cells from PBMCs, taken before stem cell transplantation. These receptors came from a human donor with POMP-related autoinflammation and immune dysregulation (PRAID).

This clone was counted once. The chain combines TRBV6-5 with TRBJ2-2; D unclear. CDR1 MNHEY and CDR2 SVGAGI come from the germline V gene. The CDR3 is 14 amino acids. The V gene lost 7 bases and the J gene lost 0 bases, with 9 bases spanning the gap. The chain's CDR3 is CASMGYANTGELFF. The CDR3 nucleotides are TGTGCCAGCATGGGATACGCGAACACCGGGGAGCTGTTTTTT.

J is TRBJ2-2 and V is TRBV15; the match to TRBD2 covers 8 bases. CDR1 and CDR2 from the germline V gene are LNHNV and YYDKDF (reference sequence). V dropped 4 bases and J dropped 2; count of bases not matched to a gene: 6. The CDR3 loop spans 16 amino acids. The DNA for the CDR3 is TGTGCCACCAGCACCCGACTAGCGACTAACACCGGGGAGCTGTTTTTT. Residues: CATSTRLATNTGELFF.

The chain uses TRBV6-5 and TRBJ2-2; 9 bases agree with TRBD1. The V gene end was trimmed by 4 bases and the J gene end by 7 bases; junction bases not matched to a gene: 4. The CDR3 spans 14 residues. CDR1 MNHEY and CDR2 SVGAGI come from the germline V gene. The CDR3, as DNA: TGTGCCAGCAGTTGGGACAGGGATTTCGGGGAGCTGTTTTTT. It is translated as CASSWDRDFGELFF.

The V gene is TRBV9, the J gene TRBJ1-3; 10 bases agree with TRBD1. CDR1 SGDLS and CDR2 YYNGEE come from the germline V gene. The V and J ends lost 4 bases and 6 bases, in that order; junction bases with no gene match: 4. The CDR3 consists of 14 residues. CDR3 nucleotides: TGTGCCAGCAGCCTAGGGACAGGGGCAAACACCATATATTTT. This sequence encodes CASSLGTGANTIYF.

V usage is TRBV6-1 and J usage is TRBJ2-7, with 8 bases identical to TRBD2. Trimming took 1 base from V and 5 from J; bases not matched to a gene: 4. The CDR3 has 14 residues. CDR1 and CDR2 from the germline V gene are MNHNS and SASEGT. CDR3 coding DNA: TGTGCCAGCAGTGAAGGCGGGGGGCCCCACGAGCAGTACTTC. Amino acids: CASSEGGGPHEQYF.

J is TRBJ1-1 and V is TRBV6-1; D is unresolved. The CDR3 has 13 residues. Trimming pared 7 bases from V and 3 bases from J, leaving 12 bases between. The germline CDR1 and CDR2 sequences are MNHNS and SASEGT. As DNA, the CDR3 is TGTGCCAGCACCGAACAGACTTACACTGAAGCTTTCTTT. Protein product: CASTEQTYTEAFF.

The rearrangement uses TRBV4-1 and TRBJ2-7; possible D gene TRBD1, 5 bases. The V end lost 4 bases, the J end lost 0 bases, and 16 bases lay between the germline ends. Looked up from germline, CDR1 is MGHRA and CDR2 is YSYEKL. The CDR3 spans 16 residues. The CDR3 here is CASSRDQGSLSYEQYF. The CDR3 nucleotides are TGCGCCAGCAGCCGCGATCAGGGCTCCCTCTCCTACGAGCAGTACTTC.

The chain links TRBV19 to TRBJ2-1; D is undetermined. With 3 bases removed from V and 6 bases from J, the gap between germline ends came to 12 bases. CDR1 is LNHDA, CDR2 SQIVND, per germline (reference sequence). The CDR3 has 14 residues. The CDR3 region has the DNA TGTGCCAGTAGTATGCTGATGCACACCAATGAGCAGTTCTTC. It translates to CASSMLMHTNEQFF.

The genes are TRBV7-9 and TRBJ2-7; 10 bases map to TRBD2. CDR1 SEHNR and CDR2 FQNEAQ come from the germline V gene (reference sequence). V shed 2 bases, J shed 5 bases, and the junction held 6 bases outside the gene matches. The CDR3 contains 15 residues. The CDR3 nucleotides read TGTGCCAGCAGCTTATATTTAGCGGGAGGCGACGAGCAGTACTTC. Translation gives CASSLYLAGGDEQYF. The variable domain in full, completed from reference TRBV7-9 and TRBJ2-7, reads DTGVSQNPRHKITKRGQNVTFRCDPISEHNRLYWYRQTLGQGPEFLTYFQNEAQLEKSRLLSDRFSAERPKGSFSTLEIQRTEQGDSAMYLCASSLYLAGGDEQYFGPGTRLTVT.

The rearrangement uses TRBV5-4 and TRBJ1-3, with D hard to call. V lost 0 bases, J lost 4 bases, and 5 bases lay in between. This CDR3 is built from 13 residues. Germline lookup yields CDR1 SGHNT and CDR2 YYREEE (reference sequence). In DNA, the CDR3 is TGTGCCAGCAGCTTGGCCGGGGGAAACACCATATATTTT. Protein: CASSLAGGNTIYF.

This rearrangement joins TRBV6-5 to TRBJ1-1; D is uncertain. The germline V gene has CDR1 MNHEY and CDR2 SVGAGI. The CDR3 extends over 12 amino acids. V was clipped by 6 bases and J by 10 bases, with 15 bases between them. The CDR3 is CASSSAAQTAFF. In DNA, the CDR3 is TGTGCCAGCAGCTCGGCCGCCCAAACAGCTTTCTTT.

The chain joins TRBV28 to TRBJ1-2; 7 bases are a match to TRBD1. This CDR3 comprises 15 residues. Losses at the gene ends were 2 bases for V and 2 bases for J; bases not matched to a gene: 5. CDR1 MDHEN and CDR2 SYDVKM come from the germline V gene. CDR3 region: CASSLIGQENYGYTF. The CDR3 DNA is TGTGCCAGCAGTTTAATAGGACAGGAGAACTATGGCTACACCTTC.

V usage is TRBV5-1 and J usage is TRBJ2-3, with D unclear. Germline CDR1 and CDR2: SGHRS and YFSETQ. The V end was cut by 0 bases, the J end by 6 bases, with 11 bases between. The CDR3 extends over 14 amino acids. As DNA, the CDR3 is TGCGCCAGCAGCTTGGGACCTGCCAGGGATACGCAGTATTTT. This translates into CASSLGPARDTQYF.

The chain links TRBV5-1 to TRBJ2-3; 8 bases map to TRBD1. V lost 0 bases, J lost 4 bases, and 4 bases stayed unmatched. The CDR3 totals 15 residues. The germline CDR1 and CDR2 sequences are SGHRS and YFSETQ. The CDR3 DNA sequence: TGCGCCAGCAGCTTGGAAGGACAGGGACCAGATACGCAGTATTTT. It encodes CASSLEGQGPDTQYF.

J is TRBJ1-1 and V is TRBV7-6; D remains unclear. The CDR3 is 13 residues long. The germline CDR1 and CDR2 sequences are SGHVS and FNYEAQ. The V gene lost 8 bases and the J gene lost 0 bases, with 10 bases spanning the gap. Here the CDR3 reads CASGVGLNTEAFF. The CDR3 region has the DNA TGTGCCAGCGGGGTAGGCCTGAACACTGAAGCTTTCTTT.

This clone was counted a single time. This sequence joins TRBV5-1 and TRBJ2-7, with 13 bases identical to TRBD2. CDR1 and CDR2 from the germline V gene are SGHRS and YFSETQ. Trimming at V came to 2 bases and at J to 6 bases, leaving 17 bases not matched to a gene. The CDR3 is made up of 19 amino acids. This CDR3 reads CASSLWGLAGPILGSEQYF. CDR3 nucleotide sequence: TGCGCCAGCAGCTTATGGGGACTAGCGGGGCCGATTCTCGGGAGCGAGCAGTACTTC.